The T cell receptor beta chain under discussion was sequenced for a study of graft-versus-host responses after intestinal transplantation. Study details: Grafts that recipients had were multivisceral, liver-intestinal, or isolated intestinal transplants.

A note on this clone: Its antigen remains unidentified.

Study findings and constraints: Subjects displaying graft-donor T cell macrochimerism possessed elevated graft-versus-host to host-versus-graft clonal ratios inside allografts. Declines in HvG clones occurring early post-transplant were associated with peak circulating GvH clone levels.

The CDR3 has 14 residues. V shed 4 bases, J shed 9 bases, and the junction held 3 bases outside the gene matches. In germline, CDR1 is SNHLY, CDR2 FYNNEI. The assay was immunoSEQ multiplex PCR, and TCRdb's table has in-frame clones only and misses some. The sample has more than 95,000 clones; about 90% are singletons. The sample in question was unstimulated CD4+ T cells sorted from spleen or lymph node cells, obtained before intestinal transplant. The J gene is TRBJ2-1, the V gene TRBV2; 13 positions agree with TRBD2. This TCR came from a human donor who received an intestinal transplant. CDR3 amino acids: CASSGTSGRGEQFF. The CDR3 DNA follows: TGTGCCAGCAGTGGGACTAGCGGGAGAGGTGAGCAGTTCTTC.